Listed here are 22 T cell receptor beta chains from one sample, sequenced in a study of cytomegalovirus exposure and HLA in healthy donors. Both 60 Vbeta primers and 13 Jbeta primers went into the PCR. Method: immunoSEQ multiplex PCR; TCRdb's copy keeps in-frame clones and lacks some. In the table there are over 75,000 clones, 79% of which are singletons. The specimen sequenced was PBMCs. Receptors were obtained from a male donor in good health and CMV-seropositive.

A few counts support this clone. The V call is TRBV5-6, the J call TRBJ1-4; D call uncertain. With 0 bases removed from V and 8 bases from J, the gap between germline ends came to 8 bases. The CDR3 consists of 13 residues. Per germline, CDR1 SGHDT and CDR2 YYEEEE. CDR3 amino acids: CASSLGAGEKLFF. The CDR3 bases are TGTGCCAGCAGCTTGGGTGCCGGGGAAAAACTGTTTTTT. Combining the CDR3 with reference TRBV5-6 and TRBJ1-4 gives the whole variable domain DAGVTQSPTHLIKTRGQQVTLRCSPKSGHDTVSWYQQALGQGPQFIFQYYEEEERQRGNFPDRFSGHQFPNYSSELNVNALLLGDSALYLCASSLGAGEKLFFGSGTQLSVL.

The V gene is TRBV30, the J gene TRBJ1-1; D not certain. The germline V gene has CDR1 GTSNPN and CDR2 SVGIG (reference sequence). The CDR3 covers 13 residues. V lost 5 bases and J 0 bases, leaving 10 bases between the germline ends. CDR3: CAWYRLMNTEAFF. The CDR3 region has the DNA TGTGCCTGGTACCGACTGATGAACACTGAAGCTTTCTTT.

The chain uses TRBV5-1 and TRBJ2-3, with 8 nucleotides matching TRBD1. CDR1 is SGHRS, CDR2 YFSETQ, per germline. The J segment lost 4 bases and the V segment lost 0 bases, leaving 7 bases of the junction unmatched. This CDR3 is built from 16 residues. The CDR3 DNA sequence: TGCGCCAGCAGCTTGGCGGACAGGGAAGGTGCAGATACGCAGTATTTT. Amino acids: CASSLADREGADTQYF.

The rearrangement uses TRBV6-1 and TRBJ1-2; possibly TRBD1 for D (6 bases). V lost 2 bases, J lost 2 bases, and 9 bases lay in between. The CDR3 is 14 residues long. Germline CDR1 reads MNHNS; CDR2 reads SASEGT. The CDR3 coding sequence is TGTGCCAGCAGTGAATGGGGGCACAACTATGGCTACACCTTC. As protein: CASSEWGHNYGYTF.

The rearrangement links TRBV9 to TRBJ2-3; TRBD1 is a possible D gene (5 bases). Trimming pared 1 base from V and 2 bases from J, leaving 8 bases between. CDR3 size: 14 residues. From germline, CDR1 is SGDLS and CDR2 YYNGEE. CDR3 in amino acids: CASSVWGNTDTQYF. Here the CDR3 DNA reads TGTGCCAGCAGCGTATGGGGCAACACAGATACGCAGTATTTT.

This clone appeared a few times. The rearrangement uses TRBV7-6 and TRBJ2-7; TRBD1 aligns across 11 bases. Unmatched junction bases numbered 10, after V lost 6 bases and J lost 6 bases. The CDR3 is 15 amino acids. In germline, CDR1 is SGHVS, CDR2 FNYEAQ. The CDR3 nucleotides read TGTGCCAGCAGTCGTGCGGGACAGGGGGTAGGCGAGCAGTACTTC. The encoded protein is CASSRAGQGVGEQYF.

The J gene is TRBJ2-5, the V gene TRBV15; D is ambiguous. CDR1 is LNHNV, CDR2 YYDKDF, per germline (reference sequence). The CDR3 extends over 11 amino acids. V lost 7 bases and J lost 2, with 5 bases in between. The CDR3 spells CATKQQETQYF. CDR3 DNA sequence: TGTGCCACCAAACAGCAAGAGACCCAGTACTTC.

The rearrangement joins TRBV6-6 to TRBJ2-1, with TRBD2 matching over 8 bases. This CDR3 region has 15 residues. Per the germline V gene, CDR1 is MNHNY and CDR2 is SVGAGI (reference sequence). V trimming: 8 bases; J trimming: 2 bases; junction bases outside the gene matches: 8. CDR3 nucleotide sequence: TGTGCCAGCCTCTTTGACGGGGGGGCCTACAATGAGCAGTTCTTC. Protein sequence: CASLFDGGAYNEQFF.

This clone was observed a few times. CDR3 protein: CASRQGADTQYF. CDR3 in DNA: TGTGCCAGTCGACAGGGGGCAGATACGCAGTATTTT. The chain recombines TRBV5-5 with TRBJ2-3; 9 bases map to TRBD1. The CDR3 extends over 12 amino acids. Germline V gene lookup returns CDR1 SGHKS and CDR2 YYEKEE (reference sequence). Trimming cost V 8 bases and J 4 bases; bases outside gene matches: 2.

This chain uses TRBV6-5 with TRBJ1-4, with 8 bases lining up with TRBD1. CDR3 length: 15 amino acids. Germline trimming cut 6 bases from V and 8 bases from J; bases unmatched to any gene: 11. Germline CDR1 is MNHEY and CDR2 is SVGAGI. The DNA of the CDR3 is TGTGCCAGCAGCCGATTCCAGGGGGCGCGGGAAAAACTGTTTTTT. This translates into CASSRFQGAREKLFF.

The chain employs TRBV5-1 and TRBJ2-5; tentative D call: TRBD2 (7 bases). Germline CDR1 SGHRS, CDR2 YFSETQ. Trimming took off 4 bases at V and 2 bases at J, with 12 bases between the two ends. The CDR3 runs 14 residues. CDR3 DNA sequence: TGCGCCAGCAGCCCTCGGGGGGCTCAAGAGACCCAGTACTTC. This sequence encodes CASSPRGAQETQYF.

The rearrangement uses TRBV6-5 and TRBJ2-5, with TRBD2 matching over 13 bases. CDR1 and CDR2 from the germline V gene are MNHEY and SVGAGI. This CDR3 is built from 16 residues. V was pared by 3 bases and J by 4 bases, with 5 bases of the junction left unmatched. The CDR3 DNA is TGTGCCAGCAGTTATGGACTAGCGGGGGTCGGAGAGACCCAGTACTTC. Its translation is CASSYGLAGVGETQYF.

The V and J genes are TRBV5-1 and TRBJ1-1; a weak D match, TRBD1 (5 bases). The germline CDR1 and CDR2 sequences are SGHRS and YFSETQ. With 0 bases removed from V and 1 base from J, the gap between germline ends came to 10 bases. The CDR3 has 15 amino acids. The CDR3 loop reads CASSLEGHTNTEAFF. CDR3 sequence (DNA): TGCGCCAGCAGCTTGGAAGGACATACGAACACTGAAGCTTTCTTT.

DNA of the CDR3: TGTGCCAGCAGTCCGAGGACAGGTATCATGAACACTGAAGCTTTCTTT. It yields the protein CASSPRTGIMNTEAFF. The chain recombines TRBV6-6 with TRBJ1-1, with 7 bases fitting TRBD1. CDR3 size: 16 residues. Germline V CDR1 and CDR2: MNHNY, SVGAGI (reference sequence). With 5 bases clipped from V and 0 bases from J, the junction kept 9 bases outside the gene matches.

This sequence joins TRBV9 and TRBJ1-3, with 7 positions matching TRBD1. Losses at the gene ends were 4 bases for V and 2 bases for J; bases not matched to a gene: 12. Germline values: CDR1 SGDLS, CDR2 YYNGEE. The CDR3 length is 17 residues. The CDR3 is CASSPQPGQRTGNTIYF. CDR3 DNA sequence: TGTGCCAGCAGCCCACAGCCGGGACAGAGAACTGGAAACACCATATATTTT.

This chain links TRBV10-3 with TRBJ2-1; 8 bases are shared with TRBD2. Germline loops: CDR1 ENHRY, CDR2 SYGVKD. Trimming removed 0 bases from V and 3 bases from J; junction bases left unmatched: 4. The CDR3 has 16 amino acids. CDR3 protein: CAISESVAGIYNEQFF. The CDR3 DNA sequence: TGTGCCATCAGTGAGTCAGTAGCGGGGATCTACAATGAGCAGTTCTTC.

About this clone itself: Other DNA sequences in the same sample also yield this CDR3. V is TRBV30 and J is TRBJ1-1; 7 bases agree with TRBD1. Germline CDR1 reads GTSNPN; CDR2 reads SVGIG (reference sequence). This CDR3 contains 13 residues. The J segment lost 1 base and the V segment lost 1 base, leaving 0 bases of the junction unmatched. The CDR3: CAWSGQGNTEAFF. CDR3 sequence (DNA): TGTGCCTGGAGTGGACAGGGGAACACTGAAGCTTTCTTT.

The V and J genes are TRBV28 and TRBJ1-1, with 11 bases fitting TRBD1. Germline V CDR1 and CDR2: MDHEN, SYDVKM. CDR3 length: 14 residues. CDR3 DNA: TGTGCTGTTCCGGGACAGGGGGGCGACACTGAAGCTTTCTTT. Translation gives CAVPGQGGDTEAFF. The entire variable domain, with the rest obtained from reference TRBV28 and TRBJ1-1, is as follows: DVKVTQSSRYLVKRTGEKVFLECVQDMDHENMFWYRQDPGLGLRLIYFSYDVKMKEKGDIPEGYSVSREKKERFSLILESASTNQTSMYLCAVPGQGGDTEAFFGQGTRLTVV.

This clone came up a few times. This chain joins TRBV5-1 and TRBJ1-5; D uncertain. V was shortened by 0 bases and J by 4 bases, with 5 bases between the two germline ends. Germline CDR1 is SGHRS and CDR2 is YFSETQ. The CDR3 is 13 residues long. In DNA form, the CDR3 reads TGCGCCAGCAGCTTGGCGGGGAATCAGCCCCAGCATTTT. It encodes CASSLAGNQPQHF.

V is TRBV9 and J is TRBJ2-5; maybe TRBD1 (6 bases). CDR1 SGDLS and CDR2 YYNGEE come from the germline V gene. Between the trimmed V and J ends, which lost 0 bases and 0 bases, there was a span of 9 bases. The CDR3 covers 15 residues. The CDR3 DNA sequence: TGTGCCAGCAGCGTAGGGCAGGGGAACCAAGAGACCCAGTACTTC. It specifies CASSVGQGNQETQYF.

The V gene is TRBV6-1, the J gene TRBJ1-5, with 7 positions matching TRBD1. Unmatched junction bases numbered 5, after V lost 2 bases and J lost 4 bases. The CDR3 consists of 15 residues. From germline, CDR1 is MNHNS and CDR2 SASEGT. The CDR3 coding sequence is TGTGCCAGCAGTGAACGGGGGACAGTTAATCAGCCCCAGCATTTT. Translated, it gives CASSERGTVNQPQHF.

This rearrangement joins TRBV30 to TRBJ1-3; D might be TRBD1 (5 bases). V lost 3 bases and J 1 base, leaving 10 bases between the germline ends. The CDR3 covers 14 residues. Germline V gives CDR1 GTSNPN, CDR2 SVGIG (reference sequence). The CDR3 loop reads CAWRAQVSGNTIYF. DNA of the CDR3: TGTGCCTGGAGAGCACAGGTATCTGGAAACACCATATATTTT.